This TCR beta chain was found in a study of Ad26.COV2.S vaccination and SARS-CoV-2 variants. Germline loops: CDR1 MNHEY, CDR2 SMNVEV (reference sequence). Trimming removed 4 bases from V and 6 bases from J, with 17 bases in between. This CDR3 has 15 amino acids. Produced via immunoSEQ multiplex PCR; TCRdb's table is partial and in-frame only. The data contain about 440,000 clones, about 90% of them singletons. Described treatment: over 15 received Ad26.COV2.S at low or high dose, single or two shots; several received placebo; per-sample allocation not given. Each sample was drawn 63 days after the first injection (of vaccine or placebo).

The V call is TRBV27, the J call TRBJ2-3, with D perhaps matching TRBD2 (5 bases). This sequence originates from a person aged 18-60 years who received the Ad26.COV2.S COVID-19 vaccine or a placebo. The material sequenced was peripheral blood, taken in a trial of Ad26.COV2.S vaccine versus placebo. CDR3 residues: CASSWSASQGDTQYF. The CDR3 coding sequence is TGTGCCAGCAGTTGGTCAGCTAGCCAAGGTGATACGCAGTATTTT.